Sequencing of this T cell receptor (beta chain) was carried out in a study of control samples from healthy donors and cancer patients. Germline CDR1 SQVTM, CDR2 ANQGSEA. V dropped 1 base and J dropped 3 bases, with 10 bases sitting between them. This CDR3 comprises 13 residues. TCRdb's table, derived via immunoSEQ multiplex PCR, lists solely in-frame clones and lacks some. The repertoire has around 170,000 clones, just over 85% of them found once; the top ten carry roughly 5.3%. Source material: blood. The genes are TRBV29-1 and TRBJ2-7; no definite D call. The clonotype comes from a woman aged 25 to 39 in good health. CDR3 in DNA: TGCAGCGTTGAAGTTAGCCTTGGCTACGAGCAGTACTTC. It codes for CSVEVSLGYEQYF.